These T cell receptor beta chains were read from a single sample in a study of neurological immune-mediated disorders. TCRdb used MiXCR to reprocess the 5' RACE reads, holding one entry per CDR3 protein. Of tens of thousands of distinct CDR3 sequences in the sample, approximately 4.6% are singletons; the top ten hold 5.7%. The sample was PBMCs. The receptors were sampled from a woman aged 55 to 70 with multiple sclerosis. The CDR3 runs from the conserved cysteine through the conserved F or W. D genes are given only for firm matches. Some rows mark clone size as missing; the rest say once, few, many or name a class of expanded clone.

cdr3_length	d_call	v_call	j_call	clone_size	cdr3_nt	cdr3_aa
14	NA	TRBV5-1	TRBJ1-1	many	TGCGCCAGCAGCTTGGAAGTAGTGGGCACTGAAGCTTTCTTT	CASSLEVVGTEAFF
14	TRBD1	TRBV4-1	TRBJ2-7	few	TGCGCCAGCAGCCAAGGCAGGGGGCAGTACGAGCAGTACTTC	CASSQGRGQYEQYF
19	NA	TRBV20-1	TRBJ1-1	many	TGCAGTGCTAGAGTTGCTGGCGGGGGGGATATAGTAAGGTACACTGAAGCTTTCTTT	CSARVAGGGDIVRYTEAFF
11	NA	TRBV29-1	TRBJ1-1	many	TGCATGGGAGGAGGGTGGACTGAAGCTTTCTTT	CMGGGWTEAFF
14	NA	TRBV7-6	TRBJ2-1	NA	TGTGCCAGCAGCTTATGGGGCAGCTACAATGAGCAGTTCTTC	CASSLWGSYNEQFF
17	TRBD1	TRBV7-9	TRBJ2-6	NA	TGTGCCAGCAGCTTAGGCAGGGGGATGCGTAAGGCCAACGTCCTGACTTTC	CASSLGRGMRKANVLTF
13	TRBD1	TRBV12-3/TRBV12-4	TRBJ1-5	many	TGTGCCAGCAGTGACAGGGGGCATCAGCCCCAGCATTTT	CASSDRGHQPQHF
15	NA	TRBV5-1	TRBJ1-6	many	TGCGCCAGCAGCTTGGAACAGGGAGATAATTCACCCCTCCACTTT	CASSLEQGDNSPLHF
12	NA	TRBV5-1	TRBJ2-3	many	TGCGCCAGCAGCTTGGTTATGGATACGCAGTATTTT	CASSLVMDTQYF
14	NA	TRBV5-1	TRBJ1-6	many	TGCGCCAGCAGCTTGGCCGGTGGCAGCGAAACCCTCCACTTT	CASSLAGGSETLHF
14	TRBD2	TRBV11-2	TRBJ2-3	many	TGTGCCAGCAGCTTATTGGGGGGGGGGGATACGCAGTATTTT	CASSLLGGGDTQYF
14	NA	TRBV29-1	TRBJ2-7	many	TGCAGCGTTGTCTCCCCATTCACTAGCTACGAGCAGTACTTC	CSVVSPFTSYEQYF
17	TRBD2	TRBV6-1	TRBJ2-2	many	TGTGCCAGCAGTGCCCCCGCGGGGGGAGCGAACACCGGGGAGCTGTTTTTT	CASSAPAGGANTGELFF
13	NA	TRBV12-3/TRBV12-4	TRBJ1-5	NA	TGTGCCAGCTCACCCATGGGGCATCATCCCCAGCATTTT	CASSPMGHHPQHF
16	NA	TRBV5-5	TRBJ1-3	many	TGTGCCAGCAGCTTGGACACAACGATCTCTGGAAACACCATATATTTT	CASSLDTTISGNTIYF
16	NA	TRBV28	TRBJ2-7	many	TGTGCCAGCAGCACTCCCCACCGGGGGAGCTCCTACGAGCAGTACTTC	CASSTPHRGSSYEQYF
16	NA	TRBV5-1	TRBJ2-5	many	TGCGCCAGCAGCTTGGGCGGGCCAGCGCTCGGAGAGACCCAGTACTTC	CASSLGGPALGETQYF
15	TRBD1	TRBV6-5	TRBJ2-2	many	TGTGCCAGCAGTTACCTTGACAGGGAGTCCGGGGAGCTGTTTTTT	CASSYLDRESGELFF
16	TRBD2	TRBV7-6	TRBJ2-1	NA	TGTGCCAGCAGCTTAGCGGGCGGGGGAAAGTACAATGAGCAGTTCTTC	CASSLAGGGKYNEQFF